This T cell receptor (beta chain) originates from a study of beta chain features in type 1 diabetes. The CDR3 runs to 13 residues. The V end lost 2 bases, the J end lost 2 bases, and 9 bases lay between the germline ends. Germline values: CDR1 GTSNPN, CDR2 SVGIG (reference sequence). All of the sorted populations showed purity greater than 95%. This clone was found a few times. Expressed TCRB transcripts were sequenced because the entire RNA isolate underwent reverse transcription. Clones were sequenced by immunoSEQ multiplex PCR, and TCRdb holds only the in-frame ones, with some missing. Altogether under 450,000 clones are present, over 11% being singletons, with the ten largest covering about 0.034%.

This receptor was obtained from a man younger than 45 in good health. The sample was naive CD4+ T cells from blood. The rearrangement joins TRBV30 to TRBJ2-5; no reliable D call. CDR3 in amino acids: CAWSSRAQETQYF. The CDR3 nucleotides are TGTGCCTGGAGTAGTCGGGCACAAGAGACCCAGTACTTC.